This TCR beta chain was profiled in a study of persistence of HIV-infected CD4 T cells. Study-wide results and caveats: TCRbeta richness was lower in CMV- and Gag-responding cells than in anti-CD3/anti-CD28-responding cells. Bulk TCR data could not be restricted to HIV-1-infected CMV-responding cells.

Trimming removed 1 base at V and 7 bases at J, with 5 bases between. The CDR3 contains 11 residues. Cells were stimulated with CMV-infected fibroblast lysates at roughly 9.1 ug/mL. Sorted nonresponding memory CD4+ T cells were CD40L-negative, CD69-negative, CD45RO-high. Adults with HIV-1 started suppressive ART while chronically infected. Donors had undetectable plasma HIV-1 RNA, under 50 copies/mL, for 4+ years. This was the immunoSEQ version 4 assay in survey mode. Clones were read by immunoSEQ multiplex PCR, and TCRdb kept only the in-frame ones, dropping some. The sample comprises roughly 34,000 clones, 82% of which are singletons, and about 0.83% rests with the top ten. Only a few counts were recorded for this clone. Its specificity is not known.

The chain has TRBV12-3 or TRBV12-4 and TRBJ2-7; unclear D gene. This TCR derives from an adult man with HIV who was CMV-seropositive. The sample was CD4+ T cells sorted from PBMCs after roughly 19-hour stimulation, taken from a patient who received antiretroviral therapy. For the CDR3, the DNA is TGTGCCAGCAGTTTAGTTGGGGAGCAGTACTTC. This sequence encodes CASSLVGEQYF.